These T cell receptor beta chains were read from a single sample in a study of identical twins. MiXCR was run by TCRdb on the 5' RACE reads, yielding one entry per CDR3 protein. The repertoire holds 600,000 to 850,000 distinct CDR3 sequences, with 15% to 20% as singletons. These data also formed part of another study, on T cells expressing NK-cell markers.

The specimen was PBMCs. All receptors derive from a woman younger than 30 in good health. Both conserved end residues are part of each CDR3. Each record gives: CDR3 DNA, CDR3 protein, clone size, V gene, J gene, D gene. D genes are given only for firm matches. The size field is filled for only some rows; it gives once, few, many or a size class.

TGCAGCGCTGGAGACGGACAGTTCTTC	CSAGDGQFF	.	TRBV29-1	TRBJ2-1	.
TGTGCCATCAGAGTCCCGGGGACGGACAATGAGCAGTTCTTC	CAIRVPGTDNEQFF	.	TRBV10-3	TRBJ2-1	.
TGTGCCAGCAGCTTAGAGGGCAGATCCTATGGCTACACCTTC	CASSLEGRSYGYTF	many	TRBV7-2	TRBJ1-2	.
TGTGCCAGCAGCTTAAGCCGCGAGGGCAGGCAGTACTTC	CASSLSREGRQYF	.	TRBV7-3	TRBJ2-7	.
TGTGCCAGCCTATCGACTAGCGGAAAACGTCAGTTCTTC	CASLSTSGKRQFF	few	TRBV6-2/TRBV6-3	TRBJ2-1	TRBD2
TGTGCCAGCAGTTTTTATGCGGAGGGGAACACCGGGGAGCTGTTTTTT	CASSFYAEGNTGELFF	few	TRBV12-3/TRBV12-4	TRBJ2-2	.
TGTGCCAGCAGCGTGGAACCGGGTCGCACAGATACGCAGTATTTT	CASSVEPGRTDTQYF	.	TRBV9	TRBJ2-3	.
TGTGCCAGCAGCGAGACAGGGGGCTCAAGGCAGTTCTTC	CASSETGGSRQFF	once	TRBV7-2	TRBJ2-1	TRBD1
TGTGCCAGCAGTTTAAGGGGGACCCAGTACTTC	CASSLRGTQYF	many	TRBV12-3/TRBV12-4	TRBJ2-5	.
TGCAGCGTTAGGGAGAACACTGAAGCTTTCTTT	CSVRENTEAFF	.	TRBV29-1	TRBJ1-1	.
TGTGCCAGCAGCCATAGCGGGAGGCACTCCTACGAGCAGTACTTC	CASSHSGRHSYEQYF	.	TRBV7-8	TRBJ2-7	TRBD2
TGTGCCAGCAGCTTAAGGTGGTCGGGCGGCACCTTATACGAGCAGTACTTC	CASSLRWSGGTLYEQYF	.	TRBV7-2	TRBJ2-7	.
TGTGCCAGCAGGGGGACAGCCGGAAATGAAAAACTGTTTTTT	CASRGTAGNEKLFF	many	TRBV7-9	TRBJ1-4	TRBD1
TGTGCCAGCAGTTATAGGTCTAGCGGGAGCGGCAATGAGCAGTTCTTC	CASSYRSSGSGNEQFF	.	TRBV6-2/TRBV6-3	TRBJ2-1	TRBD2
TGTGCCAGCAGTTTAGTCGGGCTCAACACCGGGGAGCTGTTTTTT	CASSLVGLNTGELFF	few	TRBV12-3/TRBV12-4	TRBJ2-2	.
TGTGCCAGCAGCTTAACAAATGCGGCCGAGCAGTACTTC	CASSLTNAAEQYF	few	TRBV7-9	TRBJ2-7	.
TGCAGTGCTAGGACTAGCGGAGCGGGGGATACGCAGTATTTT	CSARTSGAGDTQYF	.	TRBV20-1	TRBJ2-3	TRBD2
TGCGCCAGCAGCACCGGGACTAGCGGGAGGGGATGGAAGCAGTACTTC	CASSTGTSGRGWKQYF	.	TRBV5-1	TRBJ2-7	TRBD2
TGCGCCAGCAGCTTGGCCGCCCAGTCAGAGCAGTTCTTC	CASSLAAQSEQFF	.	TRBV5-1	TRBJ2-1	.
TGTGCCAGCAGTTTAGACTTGCGGGGGGGGACCTACAATGAGCAGTTCTTC	CASSLDLRGGTYNEQFF	few	TRBV12-3/TRBV12-4	TRBJ2-1	TRBD2
TGTGCCAGCAGTCTCTCCTTAAGGGGGTACAATGAGCAGTTCTTC	CASSLSLRGYNEQFF	.	TRBV6-1	TRBJ2-1	.
TGCGCCAGCAGCACCGGACAGGGGATCCTAAACGAGCAGTACTTC	CASSTGQGILNEQYF	few	TRBV5-1	TRBJ2-7	TRBD1
TGTGCCAGCAGCCTAGCCTTCAGGGGTGTGAACACTGAAGCTTTCTTT	CASSLAFRGVNTEAFF	few	TRBV6-1	TRBJ1-1	.
TGTGCCAGCAGCTTAACGTCCAGGGCCTACGAGCAGTACTTC	CASSLTSRAYEQYF	.	TRBV7-8	TRBJ2-7	.
TGTGCCATCAGTGGGGCGAACATGAACACTGAAGCTTTCTTT	CAISGANMNTEAFF	few	TRBV10-3	TRBJ1-1	.
TGTGCCAGCAGGGCCGGAGAGACCCAGTACTTC	CASRAGETQYF	.	TRBV7-2	TRBJ2-5	.
TGTGCCAGCAGCGTAGAAGGGAGTCAAGATACGCAGTATTTT	CASSVEGSQDTQYF	.	TRBV9	TRBJ2-3	.
TGTGCCACCCAGGGTTACAATGAGCAGTTCTTC	CATQGYNEQFF	.	TRBV2	TRBJ2-1	.
TGTGCCAGCAGCGATGACAGGGAAAGGAGTTCGGACACTGAAGCTTTCTTT	CASSDDRERSSDTEAFF	few	TRBV5-6	TRBJ1-1	TRBD1
TGTGCCAGCAGTCATCTCAGCTACGAGCAGTACTTC	CASSHLSYEQYF	.	TRBV12-3/TRBV12-4	TRBJ2-7	.
TGTGCCAGCAGTTGGGCCCTGACAGGGACAGATACGCAGTATTTT	CASSWALTGTDTQYF	.	TRBV12-3/TRBV12-4	TRBJ2-3	TRBD1
TGCAGTGCTAGGGGCGGGACAGCAAGGTGGGAGACCCAGTACTTC	CSARGGTARWETQYF	.	TRBV20-1	TRBJ2-5	.
TGTGCCAGCAGTTCGGACAGGGTCGCGGGAAAACTGTTTTTT	CASSSDRVAGKLFF	few	TRBV6-5	TRBJ1-4	TRBD1
TGTGCCAGCAGCTCCACAGGGGGCGGATCTGAAGCTTTCTTT	CASSSTGGGSEAFF	.	TRBV7-2	TRBJ1-1	TRBD1
TGTGCCAGCAGCGTAGCTACAGAGGGCCTAGCTTTCTTT	CASSVATEGLAFF	.	TRBV9	TRBJ1-1	.
TGTGCCAGCAGCCAAGAAGGGAGGCGGGGGCCACTCTACAATGAGCAGTTCTTC	CASSQEGRRGPLYNEQFF	few	TRBV3-1	TRBJ2-1	.
TGTGCCAGCAGTTACGGGGGGTCAAACTACAATGAGCAGTTCTTC	CASSYGGSNYNEQFF	few	TRBV6-5	TRBJ2-1	.
TGCGCCAGCCAGGGGGACGGACAAGAGACCCAGTACTTC	CASQGDGQETQYF	.	TRBV5-1	TRBJ2-5	TRBD1
TGTGCCAGCAGCTCCCCCGAGTCCCCGGCGTTCTATGAGCAGTTCTTC	CASSSPESPAFYEQFF	few	TRBV11-2	TRBJ2-1	.
TGTGCCAGCAGCTTAGAGGTGCGGGAGCGAGAGCAGTACTTC	CASSLEVREREQYF	.	TRBV7-8	TRBJ2-7	TRBD2